The next 9 T cell receptor beta chains were all read from a single sample in a study of blood T cell repertoires in COVID-19. Only in-frame clones appear in the TCRdb table, and some are missing; sequencing was by immunoSEQ multiplex PCR. The sample consists of 250,000 to 350,000 clones, 84% of them appearing once. Sequencing was performed on peripheral blood. The receptor source for this set is a human donor with COVID-19, enrolled during active disease. The donor label of this sample is uncertain.

The chain uses TRBV6-5 and TRBJ2-5, with 7 bases aligning to TRBD2. The CDR3 length is 15 residues. With 6 bases clipped from V and 7 bases from J, the junction kept 14 bases outside the gene matches. The germline V gene has CDR1 MNHEY and CDR2 SVGAGI. The CDR3 here is CASRKASGASGTQYF. CDR3 DNA: TGTGCCAGCAGGAAAGCGAGCGGGGCTTCAGGGACCCAGTACTTC.

This sequence joins TRBV15 and TRBJ2-7; no clear D. The V and J ends lost 0 bases and 1 base respectively, with 13 bases between them. This CDR3 is 16 amino acids long. In germline, CDR1 is LNHNV, CDR2 YYDKDF (reference sequence). In DNA form, the CDR3 reads TGTGCCACCAGCAGAGACGGAGCGACCTGGTCCTACGAGCAGTACTTC. This translates into CATSRDGATWSYEQYF.

The count of this clone is one. The V gene is TRBV7-2, the J gene TRBJ2-7; 11 bases are shared with TRBD2. CDR1 is SGHTA, CDR2 FQGNSA, per germline. The CDR3 runs 15 residues. With 5 bases clipped from V and 4 bases from J, the junction kept 7 bases outside the gene matches. The CDR3 DNA is TGTGCCAGCAGCCCATTACTAGCGGGGGAATACGAGCAGTACTTC. Protein: CASSPLLAGEYEQYF.

This chain links TRBV4-3 with TRBJ2-3, with a possible D match to TRBD2 (7 bases). The V gene's germline CDR1 is LGHNA and CDR2 YSLEER. Trimming pared 0 bases from V and 2 bases from J, leaving 21 bases between. The CDR3 is 19 residues long. For the CDR3, the DNA is TGCGCCAGCAGCCAAGAAGGGGGGGGCGGGACTTTCACCACAGATACGCAGTATTTT. Its translation is CASSQEGGGGTFTTDTQYF.

V is TRBV19 and J is TRBJ1-1; 10 bases are a match to TRBD1. The V gene end was trimmed by 6 bases and the J gene end by 5 bases; junction bases not matched to a gene: 12. Per germline, CDR1 LNHDA and CDR2 SQIVND (reference sequence). The CDR3 is 16 residues long. The DNA for the CDR3 is TGTGCCAGTAGCCCCGTTGGGGACAGGGGAGATACTGAAGCTTTCTTT. Translation: CASSPVGDRGDTEAFF.

The V and J genes are TRBV27 and TRBJ2-1; 11 bases map to TRBD2. J was trimmed by 4 bases and V by 6 bases; bases with no gene match: 8. Germline V gene sequence: CDR1 MNHEY, CDR2 SMNVEV (reference sequence). The CDR3 covers 16 residues. In DNA form, the CDR3 reads TGTGCCAGCAGGCGAGCCGGGACTAGCGGATACAATGAGCAGTTCTTC. Amino acids: CASRRAGTSGYNEQFF.

The gene calls are TRBV30 and TRBJ1-2, with D possibly TRBD1 on 5 matching bases. With 3 bases removed from V and 8 bases from J, the gap between germline ends came to 10 bases. CDR3 length: 11 residues. Germline V gene sequence: CDR1 GTSNPN, CDR2 SVGIG (reference sequence). CDR3 nucleotide sequence: TGTGCCTGGAGCCAGGGAAACGGCTACACCTTC. As protein: CAWSQGNGYTF.

This chain connects TRBV14 to TRBJ2-7, with TRBD1 matching 7 bases. CDR3 length equals 18 residues. The V gene's germline CDR1 is SGHDN and CDR2 FVKESK. The ends lost 1 base at V and 3 bases at J; junction bases unmatched: 15. CDR3 region: CASSQVPFTGTAFYEQYF. The CDR3 DNA reads TGTGCCAGCAGCCAAGTTCCCTTTACCGGGACAGCTTTCTACGAGCAGTACTTC.

This clone was seen once. The J gene is TRBJ2-7, the V gene TRBV28; possibly TRBD2 for D (7 bases). CDR3 size: 16 residues. Germline CDR1 MDHEN, CDR2 SYDVKM. V was shortened by 5 bases and J by 6 bases, with 23 bases between the two germline ends. CDR3 bases: TGTGCCAGCAGTCCTAAAGGGGGGGCGGTCCTCTCCGAGCAGTACTTC. Translated: CASSPKGGAVLSEQYF.